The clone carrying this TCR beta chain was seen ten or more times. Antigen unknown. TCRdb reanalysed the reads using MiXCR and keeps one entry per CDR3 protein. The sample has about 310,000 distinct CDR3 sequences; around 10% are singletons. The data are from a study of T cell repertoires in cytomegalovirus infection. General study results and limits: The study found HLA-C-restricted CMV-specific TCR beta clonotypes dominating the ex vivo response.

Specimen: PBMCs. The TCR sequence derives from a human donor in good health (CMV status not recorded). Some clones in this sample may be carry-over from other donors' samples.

CDR3 loop: CASGTGFTEAFF. CDR3 in DNA: TGTGCCAGCGGTACAGGGTTCACTGAAGCTTTCTTT. The chain carries TRBV12-3 or TRBV12-4 and TRBJ1-1; D might be TRBD1 (6 bases). The CDR3 spans 12 residues. Trimming removed 8 bases from V and 4 bases from J, with 11 bases in between.